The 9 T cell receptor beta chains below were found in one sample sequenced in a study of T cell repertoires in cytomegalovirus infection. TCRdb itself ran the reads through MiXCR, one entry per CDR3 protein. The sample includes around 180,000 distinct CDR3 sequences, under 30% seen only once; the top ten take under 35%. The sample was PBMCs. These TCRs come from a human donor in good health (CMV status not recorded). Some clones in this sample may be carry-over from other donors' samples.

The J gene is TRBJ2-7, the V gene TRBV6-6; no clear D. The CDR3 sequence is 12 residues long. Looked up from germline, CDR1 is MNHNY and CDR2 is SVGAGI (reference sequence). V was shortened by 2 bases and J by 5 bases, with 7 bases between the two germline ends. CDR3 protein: CASSYKRDEQYF. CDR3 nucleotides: TGTGCCAGCAGTTACAAAAGGGACGAGCAGTACTTC.

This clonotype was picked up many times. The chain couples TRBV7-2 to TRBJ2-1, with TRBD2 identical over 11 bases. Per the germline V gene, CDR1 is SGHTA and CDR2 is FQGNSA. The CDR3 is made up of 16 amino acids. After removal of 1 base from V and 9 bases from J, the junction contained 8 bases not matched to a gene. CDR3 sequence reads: CASSLEDSGGAGEQFF. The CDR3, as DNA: TGTGCCAGCAGCTTAGAAGATAGCGGGGGGGCTGGTGAGCAGTTCTTC.

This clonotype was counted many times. CDR3 amino acids: CASSINAAGGISEQFF. As DNA, the CDR3 is TGTGCCAGCAGCATTAACGCAGCGGGGGGGATTTCTGAGCAGTTCTTC. The J gene is TRBJ2-1, the V gene TRBV7-2; 10 bases map to TRBD2. With 5 bases clipped from V and 9 bases from J, the junction kept 13 bases outside the gene matches. Germline-derived CDR1 and CDR2 are SGHTA and FQGNSA. CDR3 length equals 16 residues.

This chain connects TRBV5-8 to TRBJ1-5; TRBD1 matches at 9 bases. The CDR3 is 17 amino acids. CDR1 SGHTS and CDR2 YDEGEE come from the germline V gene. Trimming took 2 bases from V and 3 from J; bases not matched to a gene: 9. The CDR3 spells CASSFWGQGGVNQPQHF. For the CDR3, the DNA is TGTGCCAGCAGCTTCTGGGGACAGGGAGGCGTCAATCAGCCCCAGCATTTT.

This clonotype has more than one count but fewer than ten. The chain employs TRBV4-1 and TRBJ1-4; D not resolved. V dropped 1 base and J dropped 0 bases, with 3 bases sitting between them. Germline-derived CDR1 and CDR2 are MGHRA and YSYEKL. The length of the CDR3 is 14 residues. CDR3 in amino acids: CASSQVSTNEKLFF. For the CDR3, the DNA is TGCGCCAGCAGCCAAGTTTCAACTAATGAAAAACTGTTTTTT.

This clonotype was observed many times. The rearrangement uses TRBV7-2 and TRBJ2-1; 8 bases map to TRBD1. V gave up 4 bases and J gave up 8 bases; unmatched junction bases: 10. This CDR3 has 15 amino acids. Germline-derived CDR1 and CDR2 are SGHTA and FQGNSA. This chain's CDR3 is CASSSGTGAGDEQFF. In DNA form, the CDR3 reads TGTGCCAGCAGCTCTGGGACAGGAGCTGGAGATGAGCAGTTCTTC.

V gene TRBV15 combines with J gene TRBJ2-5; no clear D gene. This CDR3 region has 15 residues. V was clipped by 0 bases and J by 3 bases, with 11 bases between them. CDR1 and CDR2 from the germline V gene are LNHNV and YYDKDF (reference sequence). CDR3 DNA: TGTGCCACCAGCAGAGATATAAGACCTGAAGAGACCCAGTACTTC. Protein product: CATSRDIRPEETQYF.

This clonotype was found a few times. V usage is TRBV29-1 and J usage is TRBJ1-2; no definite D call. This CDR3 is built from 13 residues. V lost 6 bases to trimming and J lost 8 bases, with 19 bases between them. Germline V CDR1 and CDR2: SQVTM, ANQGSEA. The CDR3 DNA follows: TGCAGCGTAGCCACGGCTCTGGTTGAAGGCTACACCTTC. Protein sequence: CSVATALVEGYTF. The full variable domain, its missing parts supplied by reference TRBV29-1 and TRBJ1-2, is SAVISQKPSRDICQRGTSLTIQCQVDSQVTMMFWYRQQPGQSLTLIATANQGSEATYESGFVIDKFPISRPNLTFSTLTVSNMSPEDSSIYLCSVATALVEGYTFGSGTRLTVV.

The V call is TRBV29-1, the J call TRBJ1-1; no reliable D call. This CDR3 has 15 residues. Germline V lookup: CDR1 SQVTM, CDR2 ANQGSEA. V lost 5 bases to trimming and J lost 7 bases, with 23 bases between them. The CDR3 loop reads CSVLGEIPGVGEAFF. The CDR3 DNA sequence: TGCAGCGTTTTAGGCGAGATACCCGGGGTTGGTGAAGCTTTCTTT.